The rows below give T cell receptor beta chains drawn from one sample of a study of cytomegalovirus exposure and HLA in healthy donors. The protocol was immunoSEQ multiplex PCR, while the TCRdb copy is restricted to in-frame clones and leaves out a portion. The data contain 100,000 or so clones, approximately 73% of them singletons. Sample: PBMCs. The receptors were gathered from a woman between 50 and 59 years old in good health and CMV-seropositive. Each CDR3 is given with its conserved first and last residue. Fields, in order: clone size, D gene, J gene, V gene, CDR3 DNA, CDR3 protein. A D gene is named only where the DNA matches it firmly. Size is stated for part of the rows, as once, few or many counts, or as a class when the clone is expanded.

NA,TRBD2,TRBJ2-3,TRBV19,TGTGCCAGTAGTAGTAGCGGGAGGCGCACAGATACGCAGTATTTT,CASSSSGRRTDTQYF
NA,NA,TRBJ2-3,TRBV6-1,TGTGCCAGCAGTGACGCCGGGAGTGAGGATACGCAGTATTTT,CASSDAGSEDTQYF
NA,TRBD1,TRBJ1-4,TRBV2,TGTGCCAGCGAGGGTCGGTTAGGGACAGGGCCCGCACCTAATGAAAAACTGTTTTTT,CASEGRLGTGPAPNEKLFF
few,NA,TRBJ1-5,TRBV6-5,TGTGCCAGCAAGCAGACCGGAGAGCCCCAGCATTTT,CASKQTGEPQHF
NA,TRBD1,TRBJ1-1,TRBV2,TGTGCCAGCGGGACAGGGGAAGCTTTCTTT,CASGTGEAFF
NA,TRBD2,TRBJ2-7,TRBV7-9,TGTGCCAGCAGCTTCGAACTAGCGACCTACGAGCAGTACTTC,CASSFELATYEQYF
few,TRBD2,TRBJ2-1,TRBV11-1,TGTGCCAGCGGATCCGGGGCGGGAGGTTTAAATGAGCAGTTCTTC,CASGSGAGGLNEQFF
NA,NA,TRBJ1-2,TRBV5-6,TGTGCCAGCAGCTTCCAGGGGTCGAACTATGGCTACACCTTC,CASSFQGSNYGYTF
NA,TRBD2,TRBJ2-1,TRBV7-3,TGTGCCAGCAGCTTACTAGCGGGGGGGCCCAATGAGCAGTTCTTC,CASSLLAGGPNEQFF
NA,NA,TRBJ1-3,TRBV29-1,TGCAGCGCCCGAGTCAGCGACACCATATATTTT,CSARVSDTIYF
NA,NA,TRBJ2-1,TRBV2,TGTGCCAGCAGTGGGCGGGGAGTGTCCTACAATGAGCAGTTCTTC,CASSGRGVSYNEQFF
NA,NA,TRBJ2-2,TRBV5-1,TGCGCCAGCAGCTTGGACGCCAGGGGCACCGGGGAGCTGTTTTTT,CASSLDARGTGELFF
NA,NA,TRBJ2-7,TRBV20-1,TGCAGTGCTAGGATTGCCTACGAGCAGTACTTC,CSARIAYEQYF
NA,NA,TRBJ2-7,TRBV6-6,TGTGCCAGCAGTTACTCCCGAAGTTTAGTTTACGAGCAGTACTTC,CASSYSRSLVYEQYF
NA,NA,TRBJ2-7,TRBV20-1,TGCAGTGCTACTCCGGGACTGACCGAGTACTTC,CSATPGLTEYF
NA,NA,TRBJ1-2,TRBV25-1,TGTGCCAGCGCACAGGGTTATGGCTACACCTTC,CASAQGYGYTF
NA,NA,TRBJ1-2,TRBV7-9,TGTTCCAGCTTGGGGAGCTACGGCTACACCTTC,CSSLGSYGYTF
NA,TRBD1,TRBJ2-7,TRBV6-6,TGTGCCAGCAGTGAGGACAGGGGCCTCTACGAGCAGTACTTC,CASSEDRGLYEQYF
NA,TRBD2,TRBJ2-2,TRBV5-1,TGCGCCAGCAGCCGCCGAATCACTAGCGGGGACACCGGGGAGCTGTTTTTT,CASSRRITSGDTGELFF
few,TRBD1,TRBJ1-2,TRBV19,TGTGCCAGCGACAGGGCAGGTTATGGCTACACCTTC,CASDRAGYGYTF
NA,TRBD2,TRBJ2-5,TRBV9,TGTGCCAGCACCGCTAGCGGGGTCATACAAGAGACCCAGTACTTC,CASTASGVIQETQYF
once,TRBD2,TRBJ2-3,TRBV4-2,TGTGCCAGCGGTCCTAGCGGGATTAGCACAGATACGCAGTATTTT,CASGPSGISTDTQYF
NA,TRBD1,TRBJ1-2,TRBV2,TGTGCCAGCAGCCACAGGGGGCAGGTGTGGTTGGACTATGGCTACACCTTC,CASSHRGQVWLDYGYTF
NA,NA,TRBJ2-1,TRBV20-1,TGCAGTGCTAGCCAAGGGGGAGAGCAGTTCTTC,CSASQGGEQFF
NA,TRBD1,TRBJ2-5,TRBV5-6,TGTGCCAGCAGCACGGACAGGTCGCAAGAGACCCAGTACTTC,CASSTDRSQETQYF
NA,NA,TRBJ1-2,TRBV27,TGTGCCAGCAGTCCCCAGGGGACTAACTATGGCTACACCTTC,CASSPQGTNYGYTF
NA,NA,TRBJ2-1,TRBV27,TGTGCCAGCAGTCGCGATCGAGCGCAGTTCTTC,CASSRDRAQFF
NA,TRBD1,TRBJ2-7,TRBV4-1,TGCGCCAGCAGCACGCGACAGGGAACCTACGAGCAGTACTTC,CASSTRQGTYEQYF
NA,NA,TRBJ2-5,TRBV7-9,TGTGCCAGCAGCTCAAGTGGGGCCCAAGAGACCCAGTACTTC,CASSSSGAQETQYF
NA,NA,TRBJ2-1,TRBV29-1,TGCAGCGTTGGAACGACAGATAACAATGAGCAGTTCTTC,CSVGTTDNNEQFF
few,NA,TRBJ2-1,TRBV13,TGTGCCAGCAGCCCCTTGGGGAGCTCCTACAATGAGCAGTTCTTC,CASSPLGSSYNEQFF
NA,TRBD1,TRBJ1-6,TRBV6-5,TGTGCCAGCACTACAGGGGGTAATTCACCCCTCCACTTT,CASTTGGNSPLHF
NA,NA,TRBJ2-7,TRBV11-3,TGTGCCAGCATACCAGGGGGGCCAATCTACGAGCAGTACTTC,CASIPGGPIYEQYF
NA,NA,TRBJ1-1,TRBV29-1,TGCAGCGTTGCGGACTTCAACCCGAACACTGAAGCTTTCTTT,CSVADFNPNTEAFF
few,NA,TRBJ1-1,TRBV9,TGTGCCAGCAGCGTAGACAGTCACACTGAAGCTTTCTTT,CASSVDSHTEAFF
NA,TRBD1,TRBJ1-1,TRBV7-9,TGTGCCAGCAGCGTCGGGACAGCCCTTCGTAATACTGAAGCTTTCTTT,CASSVGTALRNTEAFF
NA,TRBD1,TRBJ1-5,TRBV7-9,TGTGCCAGCAGCCTGGACAGGGTTAAAGGACAGCCCCAGCATTTT,CASSLDRVKGQPQHF
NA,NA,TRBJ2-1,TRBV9,TGTGCCAGCAGCGTAGCGGGAGTTGAGCAGTTCTTC,CASSVAGVEQFF
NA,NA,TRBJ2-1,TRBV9,TGTGCCAGCAGCGTAGGGACATCAGACAATGAGCAGTTCTTC,CASSVGTSDNEQFF
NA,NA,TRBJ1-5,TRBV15,TGTGCCACCAGCAGAGATGGCAGGGTTGGCAATCAGCCCCAGCATTTT,CATSRDGRVGNQPQHF
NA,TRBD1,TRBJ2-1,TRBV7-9,TGTGCCAGCAGCTTAACCGTCGGACAGGGAGAGTTCTTC,CASSLTVGQGEFF
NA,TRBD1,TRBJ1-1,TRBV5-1,TGCGCCAGCAGCTGGACCGGGACAGGGTCCACTGAAGCTTTCTTT,CASSWTGTGSTEAFF
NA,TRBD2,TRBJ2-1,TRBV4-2,TGTGCCAGCAGCCAAGAAGACGGGGGGTCTTACAATGAGCAGTTCTTC,CASSQEDGGSYNEQFF
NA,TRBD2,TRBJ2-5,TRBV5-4,TGTGCCAGCAGCTTGGAGGGGGGGGTTGGACTAGCGGGGTCACAAGAGACCCAGTACTTC,CASSLEGGVGLAGSQETQYF
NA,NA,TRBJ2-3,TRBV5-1,TGCGCCAGCAGCTTGGGTGGGGGGAGCACAGATACGCAGTATTTT,CASSLGGGSTDTQYF
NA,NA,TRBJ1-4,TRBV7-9,TGTTCCAGCAGCTTAGATGGATACAGCCCGTTCGAAAAACTGTTTTTT,CSSSLDGYSPFEKLFF
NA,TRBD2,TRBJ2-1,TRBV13,TGTGCCAGCAGCTTAGGACTAGCGGGCAACAATGAGCAGTTCTTC,CASSLGLAGNNEQFF
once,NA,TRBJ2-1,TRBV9,TGTGCCAGCAGCGCCCGACAGGACTACAATGAGCAGTTCTTC,CASSARQDYNEQFF
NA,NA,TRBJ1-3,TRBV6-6,TGTGCCAGCAGTTACGACTTTAATTACTCTGGAAACACCATATATTTT,CASSYDFNYSGNTIYF
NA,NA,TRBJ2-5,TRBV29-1,TGCAGCGTTGGCGTCTCCCAAGAGACCCAGTACTTC,CSVGVSQETQYF
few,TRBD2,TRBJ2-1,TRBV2,TGTGCCAGCAGTGCTAGCGGAGGCGACAATGAGCAGTTCTTC,CASSASGGDNEQFF
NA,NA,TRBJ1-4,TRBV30,TGTGCCTTAGAGGAGGGGCATGAAAAACTGTTTTTT,CALEEGHEKLFF
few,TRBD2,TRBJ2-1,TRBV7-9,TGTGCCAGCAGGAACCCCAACGGGGGGAAGAGCTCCTACAATGAGCAGTTCTTC,CASRNPNGGKSSYNEQFF
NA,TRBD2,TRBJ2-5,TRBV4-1,TGCGCCAGCAGCCAAGATTTCGGACTAGCTCAAGAGACCCAGTACTTC,CASSQDFGLAQETQYF
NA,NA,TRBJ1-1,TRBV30,TGTGCCTGGAGTGCGTTAGAAAACACTGAAGCTTTCTTT,CAWSALENTEAFF
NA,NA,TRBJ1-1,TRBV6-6,TGTGCCAGCAGGAGTACTGAAGCTTTCTTT,CASRSTEAFF